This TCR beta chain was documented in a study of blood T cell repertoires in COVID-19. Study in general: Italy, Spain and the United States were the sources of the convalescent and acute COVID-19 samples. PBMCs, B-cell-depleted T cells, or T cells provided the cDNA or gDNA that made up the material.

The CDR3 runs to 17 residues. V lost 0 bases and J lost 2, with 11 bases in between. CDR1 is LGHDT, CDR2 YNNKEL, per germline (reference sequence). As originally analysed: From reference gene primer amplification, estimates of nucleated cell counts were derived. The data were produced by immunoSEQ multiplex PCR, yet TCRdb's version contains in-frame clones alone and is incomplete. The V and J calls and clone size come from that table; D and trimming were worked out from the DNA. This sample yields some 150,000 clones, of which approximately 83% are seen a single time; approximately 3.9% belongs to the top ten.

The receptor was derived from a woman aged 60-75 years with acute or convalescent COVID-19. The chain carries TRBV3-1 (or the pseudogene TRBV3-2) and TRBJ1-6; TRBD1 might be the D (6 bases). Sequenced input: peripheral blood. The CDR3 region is CASSQEVWDTYNSPLHF. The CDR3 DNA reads TGTGCCAGCAGCCAAGAGGTCTGGGACACCTATAATTCACCCCTCCACTTT.